This T cell receptor (beta chain) was profiled in a study of identical twins. The junction had 7 bases not matched to a gene; V was cut back by 4 bases and J by 1 base. Germline loops: CDR1 SGHNT, CDR2 YENEEA. The length of the CDR3 is 16 residues. TCRdb redid the calling of the 5' RACE reads with MiXCR, one entry per CDR3 protein. The sample holds some 730,000 distinct CDR3 sequences, 15% to 20% seen once. These records were also assigned to another study, of T cells expressing NK-cell markers.

The material sequenced was PBMCs. The V call is TRBV11-3, the J call TRBJ2-7, with 10 nucleotides matching TRBD2. This sequence originates from a woman aged 18-35 years in good health. The CDR3 here is CASSSQTSGYSYEQYF. In DNA, the CDR3 is TGTGCCAGCAGCTCCCAGACTAGCGGGTATTCCTACGAGCAGTACTTC.